The 10 T cell receptor beta chains given below trace back to one sample, sequenced in a study of T cell responses to AZD1222 COVID-19 vaccine. The repertoire was sequenced with immunoSEQ multiplex PCR; TCRdb's copy has only in-frame clones and lacks some. Of about 48,000 clones in the sample, 89% were seen once. This specimen was peripheral blood, taken 28 days after the second AZD1222 dose. These receptors were taken from an adult who received the AZD1222 COVID-19 vaccine.

The J gene is TRBJ1-1, the V gene TRBV19; 10 bases align to TRBD1. The V segment lost 3 bases and the J segment 4 bases; nucleotides outside the gene matches: 2. The V gene's germline CDR1 is LNHDA and CDR2 SQIVND (reference sequence). The CDR3 totals 14 residues. The CDR3 spells CASSIRTGGTEAFF. The CDR3 DNA follows: TGTGCCAGTAGTATCCGGACAGGGGGCACTGAAGCTTTCTTT.

In nucleotides, the CDR3 is TGTGCCAGCAGCCAAGTGACCGAGCAGTACTTC. Its translation is CASSQVTEQYF. The chain has TRBV14 and TRBJ2-7; D gene unclear. CDR3 length: 11 residues. Germline CDR1 is SGHDN and CDR2 is FVKESK. V was shortened by 1 base and J by 6 bases, with 4 bases between the two germline ends.

The rearrangement links TRBV12-3 or TRBV12-4 to TRBJ1-1; D is perhaps TRBD1 (5 bases). The CDR3 length is 13 residues. The V end was cut by 3 bases, the J end by 3 bases, with 8 bases between. CDR3 amino acids: CASSLTVYTEAFF. The CDR3 nucleotides read TGTGCCAGCAGTTTGACAGTCTACACTGAAGCTTTCTTT.

This sequence joins TRBV5-4 and TRBJ1-6; TRBD1 aligns across 10 bases. Germline assignment: CDR1 SGHNT and CDR2 YYREEE (reference sequence). This CDR3 is built from 17 residues. V was pared by 4 bases and J by 7 bases, with 11 bases of the junction left unmatched. The CDR3 DNA sequence: TGTGCCAGCAGCCTCCCCGGGACAGGGGTACCGAATTCACCCCTCCACTTT. Translated, it gives CASSLPGTGVPNSPLHF.

This clone was seen more than once but under ten times. This chain joins TRBV29-1 and TRBJ1-1; D is perhaps TRBD1 (5 bases). CDR1 SQVTM and CDR2 ANQGSEA come from the germline V gene. Trimming cost V 5 bases and J 8 bases, with 15 bases left between them. There are 12 residues in the CDR3. Here the CDR3 reads CSVPDSLTEAFF. The CDR3 bases are TGCAGCGTTCCCGACAGTCTTACCGAAGCTTTCTTT.

The chain combines TRBV4-3 with TRBJ1-2, with TRBD1 as a possible D gene (5 bases). Germline V gene lookup returns CDR1 LGHNA and CDR2 YSLEER. Trimming took off 5 bases at V and 3 bases at J, with 13 bases between the two ends. The CDR3 consists of 14 residues. The CDR3 region is CASSGGEEHYGYTF. Written as DNA, the CDR3 is TGCGCCAGCAGCGGAGGGGAGGAGCACTATGGCTACACCTTC.

The chain uses TRBV6-2 or TRBV6-3 and TRBJ2-7; D is unresolved. The germline CDR1 and CDR2 sequences are MNHEY and SVGEGT. The CDR3 runs 12 residues. The V end lost 2 bases, the J end lost 10 bases, and 12 bases lay between the germline ends. The CDR3 nucleotides read TGTGCCAGCAGTTACGTTGCAGGCCAACAGTACTTC. It yields the protein CASSYVAGQQYF.

This sequence joins TRBV7-2 and TRBJ1-2; no clear D. The V end lost 3 bases, the J end lost 8 bases, and 13 bases lay between the germline ends. The CDR3 totals 13 residues. CDR1 is SGHTA, CDR2 FQGNSA, per germline. CDR3 region: CASSLIRGMGYTF. The CDR3 DNA reads TGTGCCAGCAGCTTGATACGGGGAATGGGCTACACCTTC.

The chain uses TRBV15 and TRBJ1-4, with D uncertain. V was cut by 0 bases and J by 8 bases, with 10 bases left in between. CDR1 and CDR2 from the germline V gene are LNHNV and YYDKDF (reference sequence). The CDR3 is 14 residues long. As DNA, the CDR3 is TGTGCCACCAGCAGAGATGTGCTCAGGGAAAAACTGTTTTTT. Translation gives CATSRDVLREKLFF.

The V gene is TRBV5-1, the J gene TRBJ2-2; 7 positions match TRBD2. Germline V gene sequence: CDR1 SGHRS, CDR2 YFSETQ. CDR3 size: 16 residues. Trimming removed 4 bases from V and 3 bases from J; junction bases left unmatched: 9. CDR3 in amino acids: CASSHPGGGYTGELFF. As DNA, the CDR3 is TGCGCCAGCAGCCACCCGGGGGGTGGGTACACCGGGGAGCTGTTTTTT.